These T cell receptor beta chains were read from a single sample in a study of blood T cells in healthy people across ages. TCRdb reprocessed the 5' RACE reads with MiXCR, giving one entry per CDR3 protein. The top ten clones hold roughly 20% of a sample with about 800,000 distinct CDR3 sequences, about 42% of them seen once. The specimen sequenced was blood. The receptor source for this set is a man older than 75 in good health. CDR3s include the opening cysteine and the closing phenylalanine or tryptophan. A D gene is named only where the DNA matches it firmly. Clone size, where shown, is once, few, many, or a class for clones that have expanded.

CDR3 DNA: TGTGCCAGCAGTTCGGGGGCAGATACGCAGTATTTT; CDR3 protein: CASSSGADTQYF; V gene: TRBV6-5; J gene: TRBJ2-3; clone size: many; D gene: NA
CDR3 DNA: TGTGCCATCAGTGAGTCGACTCTTGGGAGGTACGAGCAGTACTTC; CDR3 protein: CAISESTLGRYEQYF; V gene: TRBV10-3; J gene: TRBJ2-7; clone size: NA; D gene: NA
CDR3 DNA: TGTGCCAGCAGCTTAAGGCCCTATGGGCAGTTCTTC; CDR3 protein: CASSLRPYGQFF; V gene: TRBV7-2; J gene: TRBJ2-1; clone size: NA; D gene: NA
CDR3 DNA: TGCGCAGTGCGGGAGGGCCAAGCGCAGTATTTT; CDR3 protein: CAVREGQAQYF; V gene: TRBV29-1; J gene: TRBJ2-3; clone size: few; D gene: TRBD2
CDR3 DNA: TGTGCCAGCAGTCAATCGGGACAGACCTACGAGCAGTACTTC; CDR3 protein: CASSQSGQTYEQYF; V gene: TRBV6-1; J gene: TRBJ2-7; clone size: few; D gene: TRBD1
CDR3 DNA: TGTGCCAGCGGCTCGGACAGGGGCCGCTACGAGCAGTACTTC; CDR3 protein: CASGSDRGRYEQYF; V gene: TRBV13; J gene: TRBJ2-7; clone size: NA; D gene: TRBD1
CDR3 DNA: TGTGCCAGCAGTTTAGCAGGTGACGGATCCTACAATGAGCAGTTCTTC; CDR3 protein: CASSLAGDGSYNEQFF; V gene: TRBV12-3/TRBV12-4; J gene: TRBJ2-1; clone size: NA; D gene: NA
CDR3 DNA: TGTGCCAGCAGTTTTAGGACTTTCCGATCCAGCACAGATACGCAGTATTTT; CDR3 protein: CASSFRTFRSSTDTQYF; V gene: TRBV12-3/TRBV12-4; J gene: TRBJ2-3; clone size: NA; D gene: NA
CDR3 DNA: TGTGCCAGCTCACCACCGTTCCGAATCAATGAGCAGTACTTC; CDR3 protein: CASSPPFRINEQYF; V gene: TRBV18; J gene: TRBJ2-7; clone size: NA; D gene: NA
CDR3 DNA: TGCGCCAGCAGCCAATTGATGAGGGGTTCCGAGCAGTACTTC; CDR3 protein: CASSQLMRGSEQYF; V gene: TRBV4-3; J gene: TRBJ2-7; clone size: NA; D gene: NA
CDR3 DNA: TGCAGCACCACGCCCCTCGAGACCCAGTACTTC; CDR3 protein: CSTTPLETQYF; V gene: TRBV29-1; J gene: TRBJ2-5; clone size: NA; D gene: NA
CDR3 DNA: TGCGCCAGCAGCTTGGCCCGGGGGGGGCAACCAGCCTACGAGCAGTACTTC; CDR3 protein: CASSLARGGQPAYEQYF; V gene: TRBV5-1; J gene: TRBJ2-7; clone size: few; D gene: TRBD2
CDR3 DNA: TGTGCCAGCAGGGACCCCGGGGCAGTCACAGATACGCAGTATTTT; CDR3 protein: CASRDPGAVTDTQYF; V gene: TRBV7-2; J gene: TRBJ2-3; clone size: few; D gene: NA
CDR3 DNA: TGTGCCAGCACCACAGGGGGACAGGGAATAGCCCAGCCCCAGCATTTT; CDR3 protein: CASTTGGQGIAQPQHF; V gene: TRBV6-1; J gene: TRBJ1-5; clone size: NA; D gene: TRBD1
CDR3 DNA: TGTGCCAGCACCCCGGGACTAGCGGGAGGGTCGGGTGAGCAGTTCTTC; CDR3 protein: CASTPGLAGGSGEQFF; V gene: TRBV2; J gene: TRBJ2-1; clone size: NA; D gene: TRBD2
CDR3 DNA: TGTGCCAGCAGCTTGCTTTCGACTAGCGGCACAGATACGCAGTATTTT; CDR3 protein: CASSLLSTSGTDTQYF; V gene: TRBV7-2; J gene: TRBJ2-3; clone size: NA; D gene: TRBD2
CDR3 DNA: TGTGCCAGCAGTTCAACCCGGTGGGAGACCCAGTACTTC; CDR3 protein: CASSSTRWETQYF; V gene: TRBV6-5; J gene: TRBJ2-5; clone size: NA; D gene: NA
CDR3 DNA: TGCAGTGCTAGAGGGCTAGCGGGAGAGGATTACGAGCAGTACTTC; CDR3 protein: CSARGLAGEDYEQYF; V gene: TRBV20-1; J gene: TRBJ2-7; clone size: few; D gene: TRBD2
CDR3 DNA: TGTGCCAACAGTGAGGGGGCCCAGGCCTACGAGCAGTACTTC; CDR3 protein: CANSEGAQAYEQYF; V gene: TRBV12-3/TRBV12-4; J gene: TRBJ2-7; clone size: NA; D gene: TRBD1
CDR3 DNA: TGTGCCAGCAGCTTTGGGACTAGCGGGAGGGCCGCACATACGCAGTATTTT; CDR3 protein: CASSFGTSGRAAHTQYF; V gene: TRBV7-8; J gene: TRBJ2-3; clone size: NA; D gene: TRBD2
CDR3 DNA: TGTGCCAGCAGCTTAACGCTTGCGGGAGGAACCTGCGAGCAGTACTTC; CDR3 protein: CASSLTLAGGTCEQYF; V gene: TRBV7-8; J gene: TRBJ2-7; clone size: NA; D gene: TRBD2
CDR3 DNA: TGTGCCAGCAGACTACTAGCCAAAAACATTCAGTACTTC; CDR3 protein: CASRLLAKNIQYF; V gene: TRBV6-2/TRBV6-3; J gene: TRBJ2-4; clone size: few; D gene: NA
CDR3 DNA: TGTGCCAGCAGCCAAGAGAGGGTCACGCCCGAGCAGTACTTC; CDR3 protein: CASSQERVTPEQYF; V gene: TRBV4-2; J gene: TRBJ2-7; clone size: few; D gene: NA
CDR3 DNA: TGTGCCACCAGCAGAGATCCAGACGGCACAGATACGCAGTATTTT; CDR3 protein: CATSRDPDGTDTQYF; V gene: TRBV15; J gene: TRBJ2-3; clone size: NA; D gene: NA
CDR3 DNA: TGTGCCAGTGCCCGAGCGACTGCCAATGAGCAGTTCTTC; CDR3 protein: CASARATANEQFF; V gene: TRBV12-3/TRBV12-4; J gene: TRBJ2-1; clone size: NA; D gene: NA
CDR3 DNA: TGTGCCAGCAGTTTCCAAGGACAGGGAAATCAGCCCCAGCATTTT; CDR3 protein: CASSFQGQGNQPQHF; V gene: TRBV27; J gene: TRBJ1-5; clone size: NA; D gene: TRBD1
CDR3 DNA: TGCGCCAGCAGATCAGAATTTTCTAGCACAGATACGCAGTATTTT; CDR3 protein: CASRSEFSSTDTQYF; V gene: TRBV5-1; J gene: TRBJ2-3; clone size: few; D gene: NA
CDR3 DNA: TGCAGTGCTGTTCCACAGGGTCCCACCTACGAGCAGTACTTC; CDR3 protein: CSAVPQGPTYEQYF; V gene: TRBV20-1; J gene: TRBJ2-7; clone size: few; D gene: NA
CDR3 DNA: TGTGCCAGCTCACCGGTGACTAGCGGGAGAGCTCCACGGGGGCAGTACTTC; CDR3 protein: CASSPVTSGRAPRGQYF; V gene: TRBV18; J gene: TRBJ2-5; clone size: NA; D gene: TRBD2